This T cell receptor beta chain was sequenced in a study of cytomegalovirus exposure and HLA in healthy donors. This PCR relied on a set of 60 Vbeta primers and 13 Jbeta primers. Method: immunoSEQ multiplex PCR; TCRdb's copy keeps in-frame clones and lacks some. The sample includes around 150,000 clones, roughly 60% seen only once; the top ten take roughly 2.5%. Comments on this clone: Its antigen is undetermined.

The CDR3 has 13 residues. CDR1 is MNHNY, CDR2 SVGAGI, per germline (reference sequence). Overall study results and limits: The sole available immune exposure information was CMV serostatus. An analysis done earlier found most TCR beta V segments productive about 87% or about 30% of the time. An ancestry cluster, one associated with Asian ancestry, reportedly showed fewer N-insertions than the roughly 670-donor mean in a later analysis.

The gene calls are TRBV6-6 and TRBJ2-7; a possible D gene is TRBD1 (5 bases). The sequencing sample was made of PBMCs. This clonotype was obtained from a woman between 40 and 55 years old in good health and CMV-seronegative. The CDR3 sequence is CASAGKSSYEQYF. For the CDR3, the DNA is TGTGCTTCAGCAGGGAAGTCCTCCTACGAGCAGTACTTC.